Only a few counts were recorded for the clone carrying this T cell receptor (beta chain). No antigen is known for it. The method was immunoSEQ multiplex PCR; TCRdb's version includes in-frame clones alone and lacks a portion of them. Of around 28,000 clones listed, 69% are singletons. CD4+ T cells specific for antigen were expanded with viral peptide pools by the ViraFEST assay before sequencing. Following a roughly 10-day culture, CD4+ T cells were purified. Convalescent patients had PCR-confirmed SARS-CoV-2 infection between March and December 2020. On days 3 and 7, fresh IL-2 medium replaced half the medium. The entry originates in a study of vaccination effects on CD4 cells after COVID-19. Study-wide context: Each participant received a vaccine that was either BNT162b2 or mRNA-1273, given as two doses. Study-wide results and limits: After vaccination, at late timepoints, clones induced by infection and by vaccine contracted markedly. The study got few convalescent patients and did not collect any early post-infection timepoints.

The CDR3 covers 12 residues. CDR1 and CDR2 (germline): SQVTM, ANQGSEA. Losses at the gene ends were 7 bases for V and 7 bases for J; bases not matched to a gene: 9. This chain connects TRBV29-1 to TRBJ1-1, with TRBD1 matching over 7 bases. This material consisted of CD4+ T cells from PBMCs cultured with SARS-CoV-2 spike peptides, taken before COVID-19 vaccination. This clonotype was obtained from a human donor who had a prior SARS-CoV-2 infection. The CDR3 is CSDRQGFHEAFF. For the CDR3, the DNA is TGCAGCGATCGACAGGGTTTCCATGAAGCTTTCTTT.